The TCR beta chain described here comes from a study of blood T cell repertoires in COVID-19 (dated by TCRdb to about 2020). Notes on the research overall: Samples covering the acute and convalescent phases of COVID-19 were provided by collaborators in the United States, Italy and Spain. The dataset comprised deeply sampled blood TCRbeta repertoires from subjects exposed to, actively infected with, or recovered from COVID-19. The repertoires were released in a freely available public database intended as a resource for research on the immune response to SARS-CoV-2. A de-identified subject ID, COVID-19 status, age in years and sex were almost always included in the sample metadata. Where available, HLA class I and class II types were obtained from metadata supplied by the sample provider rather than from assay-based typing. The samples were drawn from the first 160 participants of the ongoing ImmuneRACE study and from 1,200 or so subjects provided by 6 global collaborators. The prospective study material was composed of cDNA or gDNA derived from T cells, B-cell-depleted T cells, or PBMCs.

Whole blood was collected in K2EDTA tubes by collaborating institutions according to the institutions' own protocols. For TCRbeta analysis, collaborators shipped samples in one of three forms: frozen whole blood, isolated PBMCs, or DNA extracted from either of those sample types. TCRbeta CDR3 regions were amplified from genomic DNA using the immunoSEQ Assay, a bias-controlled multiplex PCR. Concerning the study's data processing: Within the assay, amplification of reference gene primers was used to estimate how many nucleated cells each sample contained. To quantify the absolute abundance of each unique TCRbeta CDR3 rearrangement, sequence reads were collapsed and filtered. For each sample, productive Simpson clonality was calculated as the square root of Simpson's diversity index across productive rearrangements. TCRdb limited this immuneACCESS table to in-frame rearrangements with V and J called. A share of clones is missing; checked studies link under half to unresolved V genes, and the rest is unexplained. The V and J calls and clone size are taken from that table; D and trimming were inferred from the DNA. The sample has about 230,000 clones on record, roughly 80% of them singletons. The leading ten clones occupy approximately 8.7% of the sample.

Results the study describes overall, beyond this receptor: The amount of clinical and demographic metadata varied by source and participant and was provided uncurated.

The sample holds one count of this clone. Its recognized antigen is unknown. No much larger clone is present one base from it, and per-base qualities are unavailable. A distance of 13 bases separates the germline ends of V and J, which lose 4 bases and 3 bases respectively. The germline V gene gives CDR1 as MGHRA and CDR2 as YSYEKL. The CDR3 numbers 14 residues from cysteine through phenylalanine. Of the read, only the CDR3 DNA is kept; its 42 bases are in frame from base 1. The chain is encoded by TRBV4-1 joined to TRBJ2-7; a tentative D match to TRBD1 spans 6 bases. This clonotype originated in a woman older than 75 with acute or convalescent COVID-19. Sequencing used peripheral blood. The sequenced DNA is TGCGCCAGCAGCCCCTGGGGCAGGGGCTACGAGCAGTACTTC. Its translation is CASSPWGRGYEQYF.